This T cell receptor beta chain came from a study of radiotherapy plus CTLA-4 blockade in lung cancer. TCRdb keeps only in-frame clones here, not all; method: immunoSEQ multiplex PCR. The table lists 50,000 to 65,000 clones, about 80% of them singletons. On this clone itself: What it binds is unknown.

Chemo-refractory metastatic non-small-cell lung cancer patients received focal radiation with ipilimumab CTLA-4 blockade. Study observations and caveats: In blood, tumor-derived TCR clones expanded after radiotherapy plus ipilimumab.

The source material was peripheral blood, sampled from a patient treated with radiotherapy plus ipilimumab. The sequence was collected from a human donor with non-small cell lung cancer who had a partial response to radiotherapy plus ipilimumab.

The CDR3: CASSLYPGLSGTDTQYF. CDR3 bases: TGTGCCAGCAGTTTGTATCCGGGACTGTCTGGCACAGATACGCAGTATTTT. This chain links TRBV28 with TRBJ2-3; a weak D match, TRBD2 (6 bases). V gave up 3 bases and J gave up 1 base, with 17 bases separating them. The CDR3 consists of 17 residues. Germline lookup yields CDR1 MDHEN and CDR2 SYDVKM. Complete variable domain (other parts from reference TRBV28 and TRBJ2-3): DVKVTQSSRYLVKRTGEKVFLECVQDMDHENMFWYRQDPGLGLRLIYFSYDVKMKEKGDIPEGYSVSREKKERFSLILESASTNQTSMYLCASSLYPGLSGTDTQYFGPGTRLTVL.